These 29 T cell receptor beta chains were sequenced from one sample in a study of T cell repertoires in cytomegalovirus infection. TCRdb re-called the reads through MiXCR, storing one row per CDR3 protein. The sample lists 200,000 to 250,000 distinct CDR3 sequences, roughly 20% seen once, with roughly 18% in the top ten. Sample: CD8+ T cells from PBMCs. All receptors derive from a human donor in good health (CMV status not recorded). Some clones in this sample may be carry-over from other donors' samples.

This clonotype was seen only once. The chain uses TRBV4-1 and TRBJ2-1; perhaps TRBD1 as D (6 bases). The CDR3 has 14 amino acids. The germline V gene has CDR1 MGHRA and CDR2 YSYEKL. V dropped 6 bases and J dropped 5 bases, with 14 bases sitting between them. The DNA for the CDR3 is TGCGCCAGCAGACAACAGGGTTCTGACAATGAGCAGTTCTTC. Protein: CASRQQGSDNEQFF.

Concerning this clonotype: Just one base apart from a much larger clone, this may be a read error. The chain couples TRBV7-2 to TRBJ2-1; tentative D call: TRBD1 (6 bases). Looked up from germline, CDR1 is SGHTA and CDR2 is FQGNSA. The CDR3 consists of 16 residues. This chain's CDR3 is CASSLDGWQGYSEQFF. CDR3 nucleotides: TGTGCCAGCAGCTTAGACGGTTGGCAGGGGTACAGTGAGCAGTTCTTC.

This clonotype was recorded a few times. The rearrangement uses TRBV5-1 and TRBJ1-2; perhaps TRBD1 as D (5 bases). V lost 2 bases and J lost 6, with 11 bases in between. CDR1 SGHRS and CDR2 YFSETQ come from the germline V gene. This CDR3 contains 13 residues. The CDR3 DNA reads TGCGCCAGCAGCTTTGGGGCCGGGGATGGCTACACCTTC. It yields the protein CASSFGAGDGYTF.

This clonotype has more than one count but fewer than ten. This chain joins TRBV23-1 and TRBJ2-3; D remains ambiguous. TRBV23-1 belongs to the ORF category, with a function that is uncertain. This CDR3 region has 15 residues. V lost 7 bases and J 0 bases, leaving 14 bases between the germline ends. CDR3 loop: CASTPPDTSTDTQYF. The CDR3 DNA reads as TGCGCCAGCACCCCTCCGGATACTAGCACAGATACGCAGTATTTT.

In its sample, this clonotype was seen many times. V is TRBV7-9 and J is TRBJ2-1, with 7 bases fitting TRBD1. Trimming removed 4 bases from V and 8 bases from J; junction bases left unmatched: 5. The CDR3 spans 13 residues. CDR1 is SEHNR, CDR2 FQNEAQ, per germline (reference sequence). CDR3 DNA: TGTGCCAGCAGCTGGACAGGAAAGGATGAGCAGTTCTTC. This sequence encodes CASSWTGKDEQFF.

A few counts support this clonotype. For the CDR3, the DNA is TGTGCCAGCCGCTACTTGGGGCCGGATCGCGGGGGGGGCTACGAGCAGTACTTC. Translation: CASRYLGPDRGGGYEQYF. The chain carries TRBV28 and TRBJ2-7, with TRBD2 matching 9 bases. Looked up from germline, CDR1 is MDHEN and CDR2 is SYDVKM. The CDR3 spans 18 residues. The V and J ends lost 8 bases and 3 bases, in that order; junction bases with no gene match: 20.

The rearrangement joins TRBV20-1 to TRBJ2-1; 8 nucleotides line up with TRBD2. The CDR3 length is 15 residues. Trimming removed 1 base from V and 3 bases from J; junction bases left unmatched: 5. Germline V gene sequence: CDR1 DFQATT, CDR2 SNEGSKA (reference sequence). CDR3 DNA sequence: TGCAGTGCTAGAGGGACTAGCTCCTTCTACAATGAGCAGTTCTTC. It yields the protein CSARGTSSFYNEQFF.

The rearrangement uses TRBV11-2 and TRBJ2-1; TRBD2 agrees at 10 bases. This CDR3 region has 15 residues. Trimming cost V 5 bases and J 4 bases; bases outside gene matches: 5. CDR1 is SGHAT and CDR2 is FQNNGV in the germline V gene. The CDR3 is CASSPSGGLYNEQFF. In DNA, the CDR3 is TGTGCCAGCAGCCCTAGCGGGGGACTTTACAATGAGCAGTTCTTC. The variable domain in full, completed from reference TRBV11-2 and TRBJ2-1, reads EAGVAQSPRYKIIEKRQSVAFWCNPISGHATLYWYQQILGQGPKLLIQFQNNGVVDDSQLPKDRFSAERLKGVDSTLKIQPAKLEDSAVYLCASSPSGGLYNEQFFGPGTRLTVL.

This clonotype has at least ten counts. The chain uses TRBV12-3 or TRBV12-4 and TRBJ2-3; D gene unclear. V was clipped by 8 bases and J by 5 bases, with 11 bases between them. The CDR3 has 12 residues. In DNA, the CDR3 is TGTGCCAGCGCCCCGTCGGGAGATACGCAGTATTTT. Its translation: CASAPSGDTQYF.

This clonotype was counted at least ten times. The V and J genes are TRBV7-2 and TRBJ1-5; D is possibly TRBD1 (5 bases). Trimming removed 0 bases at V and 9 bases at J, with 21 bases between. The CDR3 runs 17 residues. The germline CDR1 and CDR2 sequences are SGHTA and FQGNSA. The CDR3 nucleotides are TGTGCCAGCAGCTTAGCCGTTCGACCCGTGGGAGGGACGCCCCAGCATTTT. As protein: CASSLAVRPVGGTPQHF. Together with reference TRBV7-2 and TRBJ1-5, the CDR3 gives the full variable domain: GAGVSQSPSNKVTEKGKDVELRCDPISGHTALYWYRQSLGQGLEFLIYFQGNSAPDKSGLPSDRFSAERTGGSVSTLTIQRTQQEDSAVYLCASSLAVRPVGGTPQHFGDGTRLSIL.

V is TRBV20-1 and J is TRBJ2-1; 7 nucleotides line up with TRBD1. CDR1 is DFQATT and CDR2 is SNEGSKA in the germline V gene (reference sequence). The ends lost 5 bases at V and 5 bases at J; junction bases unmatched: 9. CDR3 size: 14 residues. CDR3 protein: CSALRGQDHNEQFF. In nucleotides, the CDR3 is TGCAGTGCTCTTAGAGGACAGGACCACAATGAGCAGTTCTTC.

V gene TRBV2 combines with J gene TRBJ2-2; the D is unclear. CDR1 is SNHLY and CDR2 is FYNNEI in the germline V gene. This CDR3 contains 14 residues. V lost 6 bases and J lost 4, with 12 bases in between. Written as DNA, the CDR3 is TGTGCCAGCAGGGCCGCGGTTGCCACCGGGGAGCTGTTTTTT. Translation gives CASRAAVATGELFF.

This chain links TRBV28 with TRBJ2-3; D might be TRBD1 (6 bases). The CDR3 contains 17 residues. Trimming stripped 2 bases from V and 6 bases from J, with 21 bases between. Per germline, CDR1 MDHEN and CDR2 SYDVKM. CDR3 sequence (DNA): TGTGCCAGCAGTTTAAGGTTCAGGGGTCTGTTTTCTGATACGCAGTATTTT. Translated, it gives CASSLRFRGLFSDTQYF.

This clonotype has ten or more counts. The J gene is TRBJ2-1, the V gene TRBV28; unclear D gene. The CDR3 runs 11 residues. Trimming took off 6 bases at V and 8 bases at J, with 8 bases between the two ends. Looked up from germline, CDR1 is MDHEN and CDR2 is SYDVKM. CDR3 residues: CASRREDEQFF. DNA of the CDR3: TGTGCCAGCAGGAGAGAGGATGAGCAGTTCTTC. The whole variable domain, remainder taken from reference TRBV28 and TRBJ2-1, is DVKVTQSSRYLVKRTGEKVFLECVQDMDHENMFWYRQDPGLGLRLIYFSYDVKMKEKGDIPEGYSVSREKKERFSLILESASTNQTSMYLCASRREDEQFFGPGTRLTVL.

The chain links TRBV20-1 to TRBJ2-1, with 8 bases aligning to TRBD2. This CDR3 region has 17 residues. Trimming removed 0 bases from V and 4 bases from J; junction bases left unmatched: 11. Germline V gene lookup returns CDR1 DFQATT and CDR2 SNEGSKA (reference sequence). The CDR3 DNA reads TGCAGTGCTAGAGATCGAGCGGGGGAGTTCATTTACAATGAGCAGTTCTTC. It yields the protein CSARDRAGEFIYNEQFF.

This clonotype was seen a handful of times. V usage is TRBV7-9 and J usage is TRBJ1-2, with no clear D. With 2 bases removed from V and 1 base from J, the gap between germline ends came to 8 bases. Germline V gene sequence: CDR1 SEHNR, CDR2 FQNEAQ (reference sequence). This CDR3 region has 14 residues. CDR3 bases: TGTGCCAGCAGCTTAATGACCGATAACTATGGCTACACCTTC. Amino acid sequence: CASSLMTDNYGYTF.

The rearrangement joins TRBV20-1 to TRBJ2-1, with 7 bases identical to TRBD2. V shed 6 bases, J shed 3 bases, and the junction held 8 bases outside the gene matches. CDR1 and CDR2 from the germline V gene are DFQATT and SNEGSKA (reference sequence). The CDR3 is made up of 14 amino acids. The CDR3 DNA follows: TGCAGTGCCCCCAGGGAGGGAAACTACAATGAGCAGTTCTTC. Its translation: CSAPREGNYNEQFF.

This chain uses TRBV28 with TRBJ2-5; no reliable D call. V lost 7 bases to trimming and J lost 3 bases, with 15 bases between them. The V gene's germline CDR1 is MDHEN and CDR2 SYDVKM. CDR3 length equals 14 residues. CDR3 DNA sequence: TGTGCCAGCACCGTCAGTTGGAACGAAGAGACCCAGTACTTC. Translation: CASTVSWNEETQYF.

A few counts support this clonotype. This sequence joins TRBV12-3 or TRBV12-4 and TRBJ2-1; D possibly corresponds to TRBD2 (5 bases). V was trimmed by 6 bases and J by 0 bases, leaving 12 bases between them. The CDR3 is made up of 15 amino acids. Here the CDR3 reads CASSPIEGSYNEQFF. CDR3 nucleotide sequence: TGTGCCAGCAGCCCAATTGAGGGCTCCTACAATGAGCAGTTCTTC.

The V call is TRBV20-1, the J call TRBJ2-1; a weak D match, TRBD2 (6 bases). CDR3 length: 13 amino acids. CDR1 and CDR2 (germline): DFQATT, SNEGSKA (reference sequence). Between the trimmed V and J ends, which lost 7 bases and 0 bases, there was a span of 10 bases. CDR3 region: CSVPGLSYNEQFF. The CDR3 region has the DNA TGCAGTGTACCGGGACTCTCCTACAATGAGCAGTTCTTC.

This clonotype was picked up many times. The chain joins TRBV3-1 to TRBJ2-5; D may be TRBD1 or TRBD2 (5 bases each). Germline V lookup: CDR1 LGHDT, CDR2 YNNKEL (reference sequence). V was clipped by 0 bases and J by 1 base, with 18 bases between them. The CDR3 length is 18 residues. CDR3 sequence: CASSQELFGSGTQETQYF. The CDR3 DNA is TGTGCCAGCAGCCAAGAGCTGTTTGGTTCAGGGACCCAAGAGACCCAGTACTTC.

This clonotype was detected many times. This chain joins TRBV12-3 or TRBV12-4 and TRBJ2-2, with 8 bases matching TRBD2. Trimming took 11 bases from V and 0 from J; bases not matched to a gene: 5. CDR3 length: 14 amino acids. The CDR3 bases are TGTGCCGTGCGGGGGGTAGCGAACACCGGGGAGCTGTTTTTT. It is translated as CAVRGVANTGELFF.

Ten or more counts support this clonotype. The rearrangement links TRBV7-8 to TRBJ2-3, with D possibly matching TRBD1 (6 bases). The CDR3 has 16 residues. V lost 2 bases to trimming and J lost 4 bases, with 16 bases between them. From germline, CDR1 is SGHVS and CDR2 FQNEAQ. CDR3: CASSLKSAGDSDTQYF. In DNA form, the CDR3 reads TGTGCCAGCAGCTTAAAATCGGCAGGGGATTCAGATACGCAGTATTTT.

At least ten counts were recorded for this clonotype. This chain links TRBV12-3 or TRBV12-4 with TRBJ1-4, with D perhaps TRBD1 (5 bases). CDR3 size: 14 residues. V gave up 4 bases and J gave up 2 bases, with 8 bases separating them. The CDR3 region has the DNA TGTGCCAGCAGTTGGGGGTGGACTAATGAAAAACTGTTTTTT. Encoded protein: CASSWGWTNEKLFF.

This clonotype was counted at least ten times. The chain is built from TRBV7-9 and TRBJ1-2; D uncertain. V was pared by 5 bases and J by 1 base, with 14 bases between. The CDR3 runs 15 residues. Per the germline V gene, CDR1 is SEHNR and CDR2 is FQNEAQ (reference sequence). Here the CDR3 reads CASSQTDHLNYGYTF. Here the CDR3 DNA reads TGTGCCAGCAGCCAAACTGACCATCTTAACTATGGCTACACCTTC.

The CDR3 sequence is CASSWGGGNEQFF. In DNA, the CDR3 is TGTGCCAGCAGTTGGGGGGGGGGTAATGAGCAGTTCTTC. The V gene is TRBV6-8, the J gene TRBJ2-1; 7 nucleotides match TRBD2. V gave up 4 bases and J gave up 7 bases; unmatched junction bases: 4. Germline loops: CDR1 MNHGY, CDR2 SAAAGT. This CDR3 spans 13 amino acids.

The chain carries TRBV28 and TRBJ2-3; either TRBD1 or TRBD2 may fit D (5 bases each). Germline values: CDR1 MDHEN, CDR2 SYDVKM. With 6 bases removed from V and 6 bases from J, the gap between germline ends came to 19 bases. The CDR3 has 15 amino acids. The CDR3 bases are TGTGCCAGCAGCCCCTTCCCCGGGGCCATGGATACGCAGTATTTT. Protein sequence: CASSPFPGAMDTQYF.

The table lists this clonotype with many counts. The chain uses TRBV4-1 and TRBJ2-1, with 8 nucleotides matching TRBD1. The length of the CDR3 is 17 residues. J was trimmed by 10 bases and V by 0 bases; bases with no gene match: 14. Germline assignment: CDR1 MGHRA and CDR2 YSYEKL. The CDR3 spells CASSQDWTGTPSQEQFF. CDR3 nucleotide sequence: TGCGCCAGCAGCCAAGATTGGACAGGGACTCCCTCCCAAGAGCAGTTCTTC.

The V call is TRBV12-3 or TRBV12-4, the J call TRBJ2-3, with 7 bases matching TRBD1. V gave up 8 bases and J gave up 6 bases; unmatched junction bases: 8. The CDR3 extends over 13 amino acids. CDR3 nucleotide sequence: TGTGCCAGCGGGCCAGGGGGTAAGGATACGCAGTATTTT. Encoded protein: CASGPGGKDTQYF.